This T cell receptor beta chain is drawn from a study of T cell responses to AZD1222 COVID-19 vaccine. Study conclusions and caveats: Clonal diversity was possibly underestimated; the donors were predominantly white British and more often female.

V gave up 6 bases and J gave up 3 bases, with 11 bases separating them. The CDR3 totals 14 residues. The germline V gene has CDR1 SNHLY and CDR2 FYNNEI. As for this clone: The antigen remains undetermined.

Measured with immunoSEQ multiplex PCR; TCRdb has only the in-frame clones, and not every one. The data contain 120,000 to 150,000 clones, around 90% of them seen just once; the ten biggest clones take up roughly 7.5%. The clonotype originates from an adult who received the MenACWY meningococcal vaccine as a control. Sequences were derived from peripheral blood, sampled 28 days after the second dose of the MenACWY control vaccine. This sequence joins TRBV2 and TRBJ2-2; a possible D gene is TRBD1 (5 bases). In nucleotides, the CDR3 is TGTGCCAGCAGCGAGGACACCTACACCGGGGAGCTGTTTTTT. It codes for CASSEDTYTGELFF.